These 8 T cell receptor beta chains came from one sample sequenced in a study of cytomegalovirus exposure and HLA in healthy donors. The PCR was carried out with 60 Vbeta primers and 13 Jbeta primers. Generated by immunoSEQ multiplex PCR, the TCRdb table keeps only in-frame clones and is missing some. Here the sample spans over 150,000 clones, 75% to 90% being singletons. The sequencing sample was made of PBMCs. The receptors derive from a human donor in good health.

CDR3 loop: CASSVSPSGNTIYF. The CDR3 DNA is TGTGCCAGCAGCGTAAGCCCTTCTGGAAACACCATATATTTT. This chain joins TRBV9 and TRBJ1-3, with D unresolved. Looked up from germline, CDR1 is SGDLS and CDR2 is YYNGEE. CDR3 length: 14 amino acids. With 1 base removed from V and 1 base from J, the gap between germline ends came to 6 bases.

The chain is built from TRBV9 and TRBJ2-4, with TRBD2 identical over 12 bases. Germline V gene sequence: CDR1 SGDLS, CDR2 YYNGEE. Losses at the gene ends were 4 bases for V and 6 bases for J; bases not matched to a gene: 5. The CDR3 loop spans 15 amino acids. The CDR3 sequence: CASSPSGGAGNIQYF. The CDR3 DNA is TGTGCCAGCAGCCCTAGCGGGGGGGCGGGAAACATTCAGTACTTC.

The chain has TRBV11-3 and TRBJ2-5; no clear D gene. In germline, CDR1 is SGHNT, CDR2 YENEEA. Trimming took 2 bases from V and 2 from J, leaving 6 bases between them. The CDR3 runs 13 residues. For the CDR3, the DNA is TGTGCCAGCAGCTTAATAGTACAAGAGACCCAGTACTTC. It encodes CASSLIVQETQYF.

The chain combines TRBV18 with TRBJ2-1, with D perhaps TRBD2 (6 bases). V shed 3 bases and J shed 10 bases, with 16 bases lying between them. This CDR3 spans 14 amino acids. Germline assignment: CDR1 KGHSH and CDR2 LQKENI. Here the CDR3 DNA reads TGTGCCAGCTCACCTCTGGGCGGGGACGGGGAGCAGTTCTTC. Its translation is CASSPLGGDGEQFF.

This clone was counted between two and nine times. This rearrangement joins TRBV6-6 to TRBJ1-1; TRBD1 is a possible D gene (5 bases). CDR3 size: 14 residues. Germline values: CDR1 MNHNY, CDR2 SVGAGI (reference sequence). V lost 6 bases, J lost 2 bases, and 13 bases lay in between. The DNA for the CDR3 is TGTGCCAGCAGGCTGACAGAATCTAACACTGAAGCTTTCTTT. Protein: CASRLTESNTEAFF.

J is TRBJ1-2 and V is TRBV18; D possibly corresponds to TRBD1 (6 bases). The CDR3 runs to 12 residues. Germline lookup yields CDR1 KGHSH and CDR2 LQKENI. V was clipped by 10 bases and J by 8 bases, with 17 bases between them. CDR3 in DNA: TGTGCCACCCGCTGGGGGCTGAAGGGCTACACCTTC. Translated, it gives CATRWGLKGYTF.

This clone was seen only once. This chain connects TRBV7-2 to TRBJ2-7, with a possible D match to TRBD2 (7 bases). Germline V CDR1 and CDR2: SGHTA, FQGNSA. V was pared by 5 bases and J by 7 bases, with 18 bases between. The CDR3 consists of 14 residues. The CDR3 coding sequence is TGTGCCAGCAGCACGGCCCGGGGGGCGGGAGAGCAGTACTTC. Encoded protein: CASSTARGAGEQYF. Drawing the rest from reference TRBV7-2 and TRBJ2-7, the complete variable domain is GAGVSQSPSNKVTEKGKDVELRCDPISGHTALYWYRQSLGQGLEFLIYFQGNSAPDKSGLPSDRFSAERTGGSVSTLTIQRTQQEDSAVYLCASSTARGAGEQYFGPGTRLTVT.

The chain carries TRBV7-9 and TRBJ2-5, with D maybe TRBD1 (5 bases). Germline V lookup: CDR1 SEHNR, CDR2 FQNEAQ (reference sequence). The CDR3 is 13 residues long. V was shortened by 2 bases and J by 7 bases, with 11 bases between the two germline ends. The CDR3 region is CASSLQGPGTQYF. The CDR3 coding sequence is TGTGCCAGCAGCTTACAGGGTCCTGGGACCCAGTACTTC.